Given below is one T cell receptor beta chain in context. Germline V CDR1 and CDR2: KGHSH, LQKENI. The CDR3 is made up of 13 amino acids. V was pared by 6 bases and J by 6 bases, with 11 bases between. The data originate from a study of CD8 T cells in Susac syndrome. With random hexamers, reverse transcription was performed on roughly 0.5 to 1 ug of RNA. Coverage of TCR beta CDR3 amplification by immunoSEQ multiplex PCR extended to 54 Vbeta and 13 Jbeta. Using its own MiXCR run on the immunoSEQ multiplex PCR reads, TCRdb lists one record per CDR3 protein. This sample carries a few hundred thousand distinct CDR3 sequences, roughly 94% of them seen once, and the ten largest clones take just over 0.08%. The CD8+ and CD4+ T cells were isolated magnetically using a negative isolation approach, whereas the TEMRA cells were enriched by FACS.

This receptor was identified in a human donor with multiple sclerosis. Material: CD4+ T cells from PBMCs. The chain recombines TRBV18 with TRBJ1-4, with TRBD1 as a possible D gene (6 bases). The CDR3 loop reads CASSRDTHEKLFF. CDR3 nucleotide sequence: TGTGCCAGCTCGCGGGACACCCATGAAAAACTGTTTTTT.